Listed here are 14 T cell receptor beta chains from one sample, sequenced in a study of cytomegalovirus exposure and HLA in healthy donors. In the PCR, 60 Vbeta and 13 Jbeta primers were used. The method was immunoSEQ multiplex PCR; TCRdb's version includes in-frame clones alone and lacks a portion of them. The sample contains under 150,000 clones, 65% to 80% of which appear only once. Sample: PBMCs. These receptors all stem from a woman between 40 and 55 years old in good health and CMV-seronegative.

J is TRBJ2-1 and V is TRBV5-1; 11 positions match TRBD2. The CDR3 totals 16 residues. V lost 5 bases and J lost 5; bases outside the gene matches: 9. In germline, CDR1 is SGHRS, CDR2 YFSETQ. The CDR3 loop reads CASRMTGGLADNEQFF. CDR3 nucleotide sequence: TGCGCCAGCAGGATGACCGGGGGACTAGCGGACAATGAGCAGTTCTTC.

The CDR3 coding sequence is TGTGCCAGCAGTGAAGCGCATCTGGGACTAGCGGGGGTTGAGCAGTTCTTC. This gives the protein CASSEAHLGLAGVEQFF. V usage is TRBV2 and J usage is TRBJ2-1; 14 positions match TRBD2. Losses at the gene ends were 0 bases for V and 9 bases for J; bases not matched to a gene: 7. There are 17 residues in the CDR3. The germline CDR1 and CDR2 sequences are SNHLY and FYNNEI. Combining the CDR3 with reference TRBV2 and TRBJ2-1 gives the whole variable domain EPEVTQTPSHQVTQMGQEVILRCVPISNHLYFYWYRQILGQKVEFLVSFYNNEISEKSEIFDDQFSVERPDGSNFTLKIRSTKLEDSAMYFCASSEAHLGLAGVEQFFGPGTRLTVL.

The V and J genes are TRBV27 and TRBJ1-2; weak D call: TRBD1 (6 bases). CDR1 MNHEY and CDR2 SMNVEV come from the germline V gene (reference sequence). V dropped 0 bases and J dropped 0 bases, with 11 bases sitting between them. The CDR3 extends over 16 amino acids. CDR3 sequence (DNA): TGTGCCAGCAGTTTATCATCAGGGGAAGCTAACTATGGCTACACCTTC. Residues: CASSLSSGEANYGYTF.

The J gene is TRBJ2-5, the V gene TRBV5-6, with 9 bases matching TRBD2. Germline-derived CDR1 and CDR2 are SGHDT and YYEEEE. J was trimmed by 0 bases and V by 1 base; bases with no gene match: 10. The CDR3 sequence is 18 residues long. CDR3 loop: CASSLIAWAGGDQETQYF. The DNA for the CDR3 is TGTGCCAGCAGCTTGATCGCGTGGGCGGGAGGGGACCAAGAGACCCAGTACTTC.

The V gene is TRBV19, the J gene TRBJ1-2; D might be TRBD1 (6 bases). The CDR3 contains 14 residues. CDR1 is LNHDA, CDR2 SQIVND, per germline (reference sequence). The V and J ends lost 3 bases and 3 bases respectively, with 11 bases between them. This CDR3 is CASSILGADYGYTF. CDR3 in DNA: TGTGCCAGTAGTATTTTGGGGGCGGACTATGGCTACACCTTC.

The V and J genes are TRBV30 and TRBJ1-1, with D maybe TRBD1 (6 bases). The CDR3 loop spans 14 amino acids. CDR1 is GTSNPN and CDR2 is SVGIG in the germline V gene (reference sequence). The ends were cut back, 7 bases at V and 6 bases at J, with 21 bases in the middle. The CDR3 protein is CAYVNRYGGPEAFF. CDR3 in DNA: TGTGCCTACGTCAACAGGTATGGGGGCCCTGAAGCTTTCTTT.

V and J are TRBV5-1 and TRBJ1-5; weak D call: TRBD1 (5 bases). In germline, CDR1 is SGHRS, CDR2 YFSETQ. V lost 4 bases and J lost 4, with 15 bases in between. This CDR3 is built from 15 residues. The CDR3 loop reads CASSPGTAGNQPQHF. CDR3 DNA: TGCGCCAGCAGCCCCGGGACTGCTGGGAATCAGCCCCAGCATTTT.

This clone showed up just a few times. J is TRBJ1-1 and V is TRBV28; D remains unclear. Germline V lookup: CDR1 MDHEN, CDR2 SYDVKM. This CDR3 region has 11 residues. V was clipped by 4 bases and J by 4 bases, with 4 bases between them. The CDR3 DNA sequence: TGTGCCAGCAGTTCATTCACTGAAGCTTTCTTT. Translated: CASSSFTEAFF. The variable domain in full, completed from reference TRBV28 and TRBJ1-1, reads DVKVTQSSRYLVKRTGEKVFLECVQDMDHENMFWYRQDPGLGLRLIYFSYDVKMKEKGDIPEGYSVSREKKERFSLILESASTNQTSMYLCASSSFTEAFFGQGTRLTVV.

The V gene is TRBV7-6, the J gene TRBJ2-2, with unresolved D. V lost 4 bases, J lost 4 bases, and 16 bases lay in between. The CDR3 is 16 residues long. Germline-derived CDR1 and CDR2 are SGHVS and FNYEAQ. The CDR3, as DNA: TGTGCCAGCAGCTCCCTTAGCCAAAACCCCACCGGGGAGCTGTTTTTT. Translating it yields CASSSLSQNPTGELFF.

This chain uses TRBV28 with TRBJ2-5; D perhaps matches TRBD2 (5 bases). The CDR3 spans 13 residues. Germline V gives CDR1 MDHEN, CDR2 SYDVKM. V lost 3 bases to trimming and J lost 5 bases, with 10 bases between them. The CDR3: CASSFSSQETQYF. The DNA for the CDR3 is TGTGCCAGCAGTTTTTCTAGCCAGGAGACCCAGTACTTC.

The chain joins TRBV5-4 to TRBJ2-6; a possible D gene is TRBD1 (5 bases). V was shortened by 3 bases and J by 2 bases, with 9 bases between the two germline ends. CDR1 is SGHNT and CDR2 is YYREEE in the germline V gene (reference sequence). CDR3 size: 15 residues. The CDR3 coding sequence is TGTGCCAGCAGCTCCAGGGATACTGGGGCCAACGTCCTGACTTTC. This codes for CASSSRDTGANVLTF.

The chain has TRBV6-5 and TRBJ1-6; possibly TRBD1 for D (5 bases). With 6 bases removed from V and 4 bases from J, the gap between germline ends came to 10 bases. The CDR3 sequence is 14 residues long. Germline V gives CDR1 MNHEY, CDR2 SVGAGI. The CDR3 bases are TGTGCCAGCAGGTTAGGGGCTTATAATTCACCCCTCCACTTT. Its translation is CASRLGAYNSPLHF.

The chain links TRBV6-6 to TRBJ1-5; no reliable D call. This CDR3 is 14 amino acids long. V gave up 4 bases and J gave up 2 bases, with 9 bases separating them. Germline CDR1 reads MNHNY; CDR2 reads SVGAGI (reference sequence). The chain's CDR3 is CASSSAGGNQPQHF. In DNA form, the CDR3 reads TGTGCCAGCAGTTCCGCAGGTGGCAATCAGCCCCAGCATTTT.

Here the CDR3 DNA reads TGTGCCAGCAGCGAGGGACAGGACTATGGCTACACCTTC. Translation: CASSEGQDYGYTF. The chain uses TRBV9 and TRBJ1-2; 8 bases match TRBD1. CDR1 is SGDLS and CDR2 is YYNGEE in the germline V gene. The ends lost 3 bases at V and 3 bases at J; junction bases unmatched: 1. The CDR3 sequence is 13 residues long.